Below, one T cell receptor (beta chain) is given with its context. Its antigen is unknown. The source of the sample is a study of T cell repertoires in ileal Crohn's disease. Study conclusions and caveats: Endoscopic recurrence occurred in every patient whose clonality exceeded 26.8%. Active smokers at surgery had more clonal expansions than non-smokers.

Each sample's TCRB immunosequencing used five hundred nanograms of biopsy DNA. Assay used: immunoSEQ multiplex PCR; TCRdb lists only in-frame clones, some missing. The sample lists about 31,000 clones, roughly three quarters occurring once. Included were adult ileal or ileocolonic Crohn's patients indicated for ileocolonic resection. The V end lost 5 bases, the J end lost 5 bases, and 13 bases lay between the germline ends. CDR3 size: 15 residues. The germline CDR1 and CDR2 sequences are MNHEY and SVGAGI. This rearrangement joins TRBV6-5 to TRBJ1-6, with D possibly being TRBD1 (6 bases). This clonotype originated in an adult with Crohn's disease. The sample taken for sequencing was ileal tissue. This CDR3 reads CASSPQGGDNSPLHF. The DNA of the CDR3 is TGTGCCAGCAGTCCCCAAGGGGGAGATAATTCACCCCTCCACTTT.